This entry lists 9 T cell receptor beta chains sequenced from one sample in a study of blood T cell repertoires in COVID-19. Only in-frame clones appear in the TCRdb table, and some are missing; sequencing was by immunoSEQ multiplex PCR. The profile shows fewer than 200,000 clones, under 85% of them singletons. The sample comprised peripheral blood. These receptors all stem from an elderly woman with acute or convalescent COVID-19.

Only a few counts were recorded for this clone. The chain joins TRBV30 to TRBJ1-1, with D tentatively TRBD1 (5 bases). Trimming took off 0 bases at V and 0 bases at J, with 8 bases between the two ends. The CDR3 contains 14 residues. Germline values: CDR1 GTSNPN, CDR2 SVGIG (reference sequence). CDR3 DNA: TGTGCCTGGAGTGTTGGACACTTGAACACTGAAGCTTTCTTT. Its translation is CAWSVGHLNTEAFF.

The chain recombines TRBV10-1 with TRBJ2-2; 11 bases are a match to TRBD2. Per germline, CDR1 WNHNN and CDR2 SYGVQD (reference sequence). There are 17 residues in the CDR3. Germline trimming cut 4 bases from V and 1 base from J; bases unmatched to any gene: 5. CDR3 sequence (DNA): TGCGCCAGCAGTGCTCCTAGCGGGGGGCTGAACACCGGGGAGCTGTTTTTT. The encoded protein is CASSAPSGGLNTGELFF.

Note on this clone: Other nucleotide sequences in the sample specify the same CDR3. J is TRBJ1-2 and V is TRBV6-5, with a tentative D call TRBD1 (6 bases). V shed 4 bases and J shed 4 bases, with 10 bases lying between them. Looked up from germline, CDR1 is MNHEY and CDR2 is SVGAGI. There are 13 residues in the CDR3. CDR3 sequence reads: CASSLGGVYGYTF. In nucleotides, the CDR3 is TGTGCCAGCAGTTTAGGGGGTGTCTATGGCTACACCTTC.

The chain carries TRBV27 and TRBJ2-3, with 11 bases aligning to TRBD1. This CDR3 spans 14 amino acids. J gave up 6 bases and V 2 bases, and 1 base lay outside the gene matches. CDR1 is MNHEY, CDR2 SMNVEV, per germline (reference sequence). The chain's CDR3 is CASSLRTGGDTQYF. For the CDR3, the DNA is TGTGCCAGCAGTTTACGGACAGGGGGCGATACGCAGTATTTT.

J is TRBJ1-2 and V is TRBV7-2, with TRBD1 identical over 9 bases. V gave up 4 bases and J gave up 6 bases; unmatched junction bases: 15. Germline V gene lookup returns CDR1 SGHTA and CDR2 FQGNSA. The CDR3 consists of 17 residues. CDR3 residues: CASSSSGGFGTGNGYTF. The CDR3 nucleotides are TGTGCCAGCAGCTCATCCGGCGGATTCGGGACAGGGAATGGCTACACCTTC.

This clone came up a few times. The chain joins TRBV11-1 to TRBJ2-7; TRBD1 matches 7 bases. The CDR3 is 12 residues long. Trimming at V came to 6 bases and at J to 3 bases, leaving 2 bases not matched to a gene. Germline V lookup: CDR1 SGHAT, CDR2 FQDESV (reference sequence). CDR3 nucleotide sequence: TGTGCCAGCAGTAGACAGGGCTACGAGCAGTACTTC. Residues: CASSRQGYEQYF.

The chain combines TRBV6-5 with TRBJ1-1; D is uncertain. V was cut by 6 bases and J by 6 bases, with 11 bases left in between. Germline assignment: CDR1 MNHEY and CDR2 SVGAGI. The CDR3 is 12 residues long. The CDR3 loop reads CASSLSHAEAFF. The DNA of the CDR3 is TGTGCCAGCAGCCTTAGTCACGCTGAAGCTTTCTTT.

This chain uses TRBV4-3 with TRBJ2-1; 8 bases are a match to TRBD2. Germline CDR1 LGHNA, CDR2 YSLEER. This CDR3 contains 17 residues. Unmatched junction bases numbered 8, after V lost 1 base and J lost 3 bases. CDR3 amino acids: CASSQASGTRIYNEQFF. In DNA form, the CDR3 reads TGCGCCAGCAGCCAAGCCTCGGGGACTAGGATCTACAATGAGCAGTTCTTC.

The chain recombines TRBV9 with TRBJ2-5; 13 positions match TRBD2. Per the germline V gene, CDR1 is SGDLS and CDR2 is YYNGEE. The CDR3 runs 16 residues. The junction had 8 bases not matched to a gene; V was cut back by 4 bases and J by 5 bases. The CDR3 spells CASSPRLAGGVETQYF. CDR3 in DNA: TGTGCCAGCAGCCCCAGACTAGCGGGGGGAGTGGAGACCCAGTACTTC.